The rows below give T cell receptor beta chains drawn from one sample of a study of T cells in tuberculosis. The method was immunoSEQ multiplex PCR; TCRdb's version includes in-frame clones alone and lacks a portion of them. The sample includes tens of thousands of clones, over 90% of them seen just once. Sequencing was performed on PBMCs. These receptors were collected from a donor under 30 with latent tuberculosis or without tuberculosis infection. The conserved cysteine and the conserved F or W are not part of the CDR3 here. Size is stated for part of the rows, as once, few or many counts, or as a class when the clone is expanded.

v_gene,j_gene,abundance,CDR3aa
TRBV19,TRBJ2-3,-,ASSIGTSGTDTQY
TRBV5-5,TRBJ2-7,-,ASSGGLAASYEQY
TRBV21-1,TRBJ2-7,-,ASSKGGTSYEQY
TRBV29-1,TRBJ2-7,once,SVERGTGDSYEQY
TRBV7-2,TRBJ2-7,-,ASSLGGAGGYYEQY
TRBV9,TRBJ2-7,-,ASSVGSGGYEQY
TRBV6-5,TRBJ2-7,few,ASRQGDEQY
TRBV7-2,TRBJ2-7,-,ASSLAAGGSESYEQY
TRBV6-6,TRBJ1-5,-,ASTSGDQPQH
TRBV5-1,TRBJ1-2,-,ASSLEQIGYT
TRBV7-6,TRBJ2-1,once,ASSLIDGRLTKVNEQF
TRBV25-1,TRBJ1-1,-,ASSESLAGTEAF
TRBV5-6,TRBJ2-7,few,ASSRSFYEQY
TRBV2,TRBJ2-5,few,ASSDGDRGQETQY
TRBV6-1,TRBJ2-7,-,ASSIDRVVHEQY
TRBV5-1,TRBJ2-7,-,ASSLANPSYEQY
TRBV7-7,TRBJ1-1,-,ASSPDLNTEAF
TRBV9,TRBJ1-2,-,ASSAPGLLNYGYT
TRBV6-6,TRBJ2-2,-,ASSYLHRLNTGELF
TRBV2,TRBJ2-7,-,ASSLIRYEQY
TRBV27,TRBJ1-5,-,ASSLYFGEGNQPQH
TRBV5-6,TRBJ1-5,-,ASSLRGGPQH
TRBV7-2,TRBJ2-3,-,ASSLRAGGPGDTQY
TRBV6-5,TRBJ1-1,-,ASSYLQTVQSEAF
TRBV19,TRBJ2-2,-,ASSRRDLNTGELF
TRBV6-1,TRBJ2-2,-,ASSKPTGYVGELF
TRBV5-6,TRBJ2-1,-,ASSLAAGSSYNEQF
TRBV5-1,TRBJ2-4,-,ASSLGQGAKNIQY
TRBV9,TRBJ1-1,-,ASSAIITGTGDTEAF
TRBV18,TRBJ1-3,-,ASSPTTGSGNTIY
TRBV7-9,TRBJ2-1,-,ASSLTWDSLSYNEQF
TRBV4-1,TRBJ1-1,-,ASSQEVAGQGATEAF
TRBV19,TRBJ1-2,-,ASSTRGRTNYGYT
TRBV7-3,TRBJ1-1,-,ASRLDGSGTEAF
TRBV7-9,TRBJ2-7,-,ATRDRGYEQY
TRBV25-1,TRBJ2-1,medium-sized,ASSRAGDGNEQF
TRBV19,TRBJ2-7,once,ASSFDPGTGSYEQY
TRBV6-8,TRBJ2-3,-,ASSPSEREGTDTQY
TRBV25-1,TRBJ2-3,-,ASSDPRRTDTQY
TRBV10-3,TRBJ2-3,-,AITAGPRGLGDTQY